Shown below are 2 T cell receptor beta chains from a single sample sequenced in a study of blood T cell repertoires in COVID-19. Clones were read by immunoSEQ multiplex PCR, and TCRdb kept only the in-frame ones, dropping some. The sample consists of tens of thousands of clones, about four fifths of them appearing once. Sequenced material: peripheral blood. All receptors come from a man of 80 years or more with acute or convalescent COVID-19.

This clone has only one observation. The rearrangement uses TRBV3-1 (or the pseudogene TRBV3-2) and TRBJ2-7; D remains unclear. V dropped 0 bases and J dropped 2 bases, with 14 bases sitting between them. Looked up from germline, CDR1 is LGHDT and CDR2 is YNNKEL (reference sequence). There are 16 residues in the CDR3. The CDR3 bases are TGTGCCAGCAGCCAAGATCCGTCGCAGGCCACCTACGAGCAGTACTTC. Its translation: CASSQDPSQATYEQYF.

This clone was seen only once. The chain links TRBV28 to TRBJ2-2, with TRBD2 matching 13 bases. The CDR3 has 18 residues. V shed 5 bases and J 1 base; nucleotides not matched to a gene: 7. The germline gives CDR1 MDHEN, CDR2 SYDVKM. The CDR3 coding sequence is TGTGCCAGCAGTCGACTAGCGGGAGGCCCTCGGAACACCGGGGAGCTGTTTTTT. Protein sequence: CASSRLAGGPRNTGELFF.